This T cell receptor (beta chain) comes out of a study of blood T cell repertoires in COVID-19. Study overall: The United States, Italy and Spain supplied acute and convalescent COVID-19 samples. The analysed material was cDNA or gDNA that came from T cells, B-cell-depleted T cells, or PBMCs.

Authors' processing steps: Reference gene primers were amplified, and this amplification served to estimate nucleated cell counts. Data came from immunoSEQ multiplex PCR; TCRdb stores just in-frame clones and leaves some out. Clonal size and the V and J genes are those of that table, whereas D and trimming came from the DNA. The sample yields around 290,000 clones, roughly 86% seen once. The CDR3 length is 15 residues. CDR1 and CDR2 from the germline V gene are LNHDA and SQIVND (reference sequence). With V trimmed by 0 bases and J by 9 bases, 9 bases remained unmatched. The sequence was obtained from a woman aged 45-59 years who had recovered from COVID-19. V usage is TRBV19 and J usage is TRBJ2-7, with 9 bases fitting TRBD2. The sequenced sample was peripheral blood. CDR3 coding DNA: TGTGCCAGTAGTATAGAGCCTAGCGGGATTGAGGGGCAGTACTTC. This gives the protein CASSIEPSGIEGQYF.